The 30 T cell receptor beta chains given below trace back to one sample, sequenced in a study of cytomegalovirus exposure and HLA in healthy donors. The PCR was carried out with 60 Vbeta primers and 13 Jbeta primers. Profiled with immunoSEQ multiplex PCR; TCRdb holds only in-frame clones, not every one. The table shows approximately 110,000 clones, with around 80% occurring only once. The specimen was PBMCs. Every receptor here comes from a young woman in good health and CMV-seronegative.

This sequence joins TRBV30 and TRBJ2-5; 7 positions match TRBD2. Germline assignment: CDR1 GTSNPN and CDR2 SVGIG (reference sequence). Trimming took 4 bases from V and 3 from J; bases not matched to a gene: 8. The CDR3 consists of 14 residues. CDR3 coding DNA: TGTGCCTGGAATGGGGGAGGGCCGAAAGAGACCCAGTACTTC. Translated: CAWNGGGPKETQYF.

This chain uses TRBV11-3 with TRBJ2-7; 15 bases align to TRBD2. J gave up 6 bases and V 4 bases, and 13 bases lay outside the gene matches. The CDR3 extends over 18 amino acids. Per germline, CDR1 SGHNT and CDR2 YENEEA. CDR3 sequence: CASSSPGLAGGRVSEQYF. CDR3 sequence (DNA): TGTGCCAGCAGCTCCCCGGGACTAGCGGGAGGCCGGGTCTCCGAGCAGTACTTC.

This chain links TRBV19 with TRBJ2-1, with TRBD2 matching 8 bases. Germline CDR1 reads LNHDA; CDR2 reads SQIVND (reference sequence). V lost 3 bases to trimming and J lost 3 bases; unmatched junction nucleotides: 7. The CDR3 loop spans 16 amino acids. For the CDR3, the DNA is TGTGCCAGTAGTATTATAGCGGGAATTCGCTACAATGAGCAGTTCTTC. Translation gives CASSIIAGIRYNEQFF.

The chain recombines TRBV4-1 with TRBJ1-2; perhaps TRBD1 as D (5 bases). The CDR3 has 14 residues. Germline-derived CDR1 and CDR2 are MGHRA and YSYEKL. V was pared by 5 bases and J by 8 bases, with 18 bases between. The DNA for the CDR3 is TGCGCCAGCAGCACAGCGTCGGGGGGAGACGGCTACACCTTC. Translating gives CASSTASGGDGYTF.

The rearrangement uses TRBV5-1 and TRBJ2-2; unclear D gene. This CDR3 region has 15 residues. Trimming removed 4 bases at V and 1 base at J, with 11 bases between. Germline CDR1 and CDR2: SGHRS and YFSETQ. The CDR3: CASSESTVNTGELFF. Written as DNA, the CDR3 is TGCGCCAGCAGCGAGTCCACCGTGAACACCGGGGAGCTGTTTTTT.

This chain links TRBV7-9 with TRBJ1-3; 9 bases align to TRBD1. The germline V gene encodes CDR1 SEHNR and CDR2 FQNEAQ (reference sequence). The trim removed 5 bases at V and 2 bases at J, leaving 10 bases unmatched. CDR3 size: 17 residues. CDR3 in amino acids: CASSTGRDRDTGNTIYF. The CDR3 DNA follows: TGTGCCAGCAGCACAGGGCGGGACAGGGATACTGGAAACACCATATATTTT.

The chain combines TRBV11-1 with TRBJ2-7; 7 nucleotides align to TRBD1. CDR3 length: 14 amino acids. V gave up 5 bases and J gave up 2 bases; unmatched junction bases: 6. Germline lookup yields CDR1 SGHAT and CDR2 FQDESV (reference sequence). CDR3 sequence reads: CASSHFTGAYEQYF. CDR3 DNA sequence: TGTGCCAGCAGCCACTTCACAGGGGCCTACGAGCAGTACTTC.

CDR3 bases: TGTGCCAGCAGTCTGAGGGCAGGGGGCGATTTGGTGAACACTGAAGCTTTCTTT. Amino acid sequence: CASSLRAGGDLVNTEAFF. The genes are TRBV28 and TRBJ1-1; 8 nucleotides align to TRBD1. V was clipped by 5 bases and J by 0 bases; unmatched bases: 14. This CDR3 has 18 residues. The V gene's germline CDR1 is MDHEN and CDR2 SYDVKM. Complete variable domain (other parts from reference TRBV28 and TRBJ1-1): DVKVTQSSRYLVKRTGEKVFLECVQDMDHENMFWYRQDPGLGLRLIYFSYDVKMKEKGDIPEGYSVSREKKERFSLILESASTNQTSMYLCASSLRAGGDLVNTEAFFGQGTRLTVV.

This chain connects TRBV29-1 to TRBJ2-3; 8 positions match TRBD1. The germline gives CDR1 SQVTM, CDR2 ANQGSEA. The trim removed 7 bases at V and 4 bases at J, leaving 10 bases unmatched. The CDR3 consists of 14 residues. DNA of the CDR3: TGCAGCGGAAGAACCGGGACAGGTCCAGATACGCAGTATTTT. Translated: CSGRTGTGPDTQYF.

The chain employs TRBV15 and TRBJ1-2; the match to TRBD1 covers 8 bases. The CDR3 spans 17 residues. Germline trimming cut 2 bases from V and 3 bases from J; bases unmatched to any gene: 11. Germline CDR1 and CDR2: LNHNV and YYDKDF (reference sequence). The CDR3 reads CATSRIPRTGWDYGYTF. The CDR3 coding sequence is TGTGCCACCAGCAGAATCCCCAGGACAGGGTGGGACTATGGCTACACCTTC. The full variable domain, with the rest looked up from reference TRBV15 and TRBJ1-2, is DAMVIQNPRYQVTQFGKPVTLSCSQTLNHNVMYWYQQKSSQAPKLLFHYYDKDFNNEADTPDNFQSRRPNTSFCFLDIRSPGLGDTAMYLCATSRIPRTGWDYGYTFGSGTRLTVV.

The CDR3 reads CASSLGGPGGEAFF. In nucleotides, the CDR3 is TGTGCCAGCAGCTTGGGAGGGCCGGGCGGGGAGGCTTTCTTT. The rearrangement joins TRBV5-8 to TRBJ1-1, with D uncertain. Deletions cut 0 bases from V and 11 bases from J, with 17 bases between. Germline loops: CDR1 SGHTS, CDR2 YDEGEE. CDR3 length: 14 residues.

This clone was picked up one time. J is TRBJ1-4 and V is TRBV30; the match to TRBD1 covers 11 bases. Trimming at V came to 2 bases and at J to 5 bases, leaving 13 bases not matched to a gene. This CDR3 spans 18 amino acids. Germline V gene data show CDR1 as GTSNPN and CDR2 as SVGIG (reference sequence). In nucleotides, the CDR3 is TGTGCCTGGAGTAGGACAGGGGGCCCTAAGCCTTGGAATGAAAAACTGTTTTTT. Protein: CAWSRTGGPKPWNEKLFF.

The genes are TRBV7-9 and TRBJ1-2; the D gene is possibly TRBD1 (5 bases). The CDR3 loop spans 13 amino acids. Germline CDR1 and CDR2: SEHNR and FQNEAQ (reference sequence). Trimming pared 5 bases from V and 2 bases from J, leaving 9 bases between. The DNA for the CDR3 is TGTGCCAGCAGCCCAGCAGGGAACTATGGCTACACCTTC. This gives the protein CASSPAGNYGYTF.

The chain has TRBV6-6 and TRBJ2-7; 9 bases agree with TRBD1. Germline V lookup: CDR1 MNHNY, CDR2 SVGAGI (reference sequence). V trimming: 6 bases; J trimming: 1 base; junction bases outside the gene matches: 10. The length of the CDR3 is 16 residues. The CDR3 reads CASSAPGTGLSYEQYF. CDR3 coding DNA: TGTGCCAGCAGCGCACCCGGGACAGGGTTGTCCTACGAGCAGTACTTC.

The rearrangement links TRBV4-1 to TRBJ2-7; D is ambiguous. The CDR3 is made up of 15 amino acids. The germline V gene has CDR1 MGHRA and CDR2 YSYEKL. Deletions cut 0 bases from V and 2 bases from J, with 11 bases between. CDR3 in amino acids: CASSQDPGLTYEQYF. CDR3 sequence (DNA): TGCGCCAGCAGCCAAGATCCAGGTCTCACCTACGAGCAGTACTTC.

The V gene is TRBV18, the J gene TRBJ2-5, with 8 bases identical to TRBD1. The V segment lost 4 bases and the J segment 10 bases; nucleotides outside the gene matches: 5. The CDR3 is made up of 12 amino acids. Germline V gene lookup returns CDR1 KGHSH and CDR2 LQKENI. Here the CDR3 DNA reads TGTGCCAGCTCACTCCCAGGGGGCTTCCAGTACTTC. Translation gives CASSLPGGFQYF.

The gene calls are TRBV19 and TRBJ1-5; possibly TRBD1 for D (5 bases). The CDR3 is 14 amino acids. Trimming shortened V by 7 bases and J by 6 bases, and 16 bases separated the two germline ends. Germline loops: CDR1 LNHDA, CDR2 SQIVND (reference sequence). CDR3 in amino acids: CASTLQGGAQPQHF. The CDR3 nucleotides read TGTGCCAGTACCCTCCAGGGCGGAGCTCAGCCCCAGCATTTT.

This clone was picked up a small number of times. This chain joins TRBV9 and TRBJ2-2; 9 bases map to TRBD2. V shed 7 bases, J shed 4 bases, and the junction held 17 bases outside the gene matches. CDR1 SGDLS and CDR2 YYNGEE come from the germline V gene. This CDR3 has 18 residues. CDR3 region: CASGHPQGLAIGTGELFF. CDR3 DNA sequence: TGTGCCAGCGGCCACCCTCAAGGACTAGCGATTGGCACCGGGGAGCTGTTTTTT. The complete variable domain, with remaining parts taken from reference TRBV9 and TRBJ2-2, reads DSGVTQTPKHLITATGQRVTLRCSPRSGDLSVYWYQQSLDQGLQFLIQYYNGEERAKGNILERFSAQQFPDLHSELNLSSLELGDSALYFCASGHPQGLAIGTGELFFGEGSRLTVL.

The chain employs TRBV19 and TRBJ2-7; TRBD1 agrees at 9 bases. This CDR3 contains 15 residues. V shed 5 bases, J shed 2 bases, and the junction held 7 bases outside the gene matches. CDR1 and CDR2 from the germline V gene are LNHDA and SQIVND (reference sequence). In nucleotides, the CDR3 is TGTGCCAGTAGTCTCGCCGGGACAGGGACCTACGAGCAGTACTTC. It yields the protein CASSLAGTGTYEQYF.

This clone was observed a handful of times. V is TRBV19 and J is TRBJ2-7; possible D gene TRBD1, 6 bases. V was cut by 8 bases and J by 1 base, with 21 bases left in between. This CDR3 has 16 residues. Germline V CDR1 and CDR2: LNHDA, SQIVND (reference sequence). This CDR3 is CASRRNGAGVSYEQYF. The CDR3 DNA reads TGTGCCAGTCGGAGAAATGGGGCAGGGGTATCCTACGAGCAGTACTTC.

The gene calls are TRBV6-1 and TRBJ2-5, with 9 bases fitting TRBD1. The DNA end favors TRBJ2-7, so the J call may be wrong. This CDR3 is 13 amino acids long. Germline V gives CDR1 MNHNS, CDR2 SASEGT. CDR3 region: CASSPRDRDEQYF. The CDR3 coding sequence is TGTGCCAGCAGTCCCCGGGACAGGGACGAGCAGTACTTC.

The chain combines TRBV15 with TRBJ1-2; TRBD1 agrees at 9 bases. The V segment lost 3 bases and the J segment 4 bases; nucleotides outside the gene matches: 9. The CDR3 runs to 16 residues. Germline CDR1 LNHNV, CDR2 YYDKDF (reference sequence). CDR3 region: CATSRVQGAVGYGYTF. The CDR3 DNA reads TGTGCCACCAGCAGGGTACAGGGGGCGGTTGGCTATGGCTACACCTTC.

The gene calls are TRBV2 and TRBJ1-5, with D possibly being TRBD1 (6 bases). The germline gives CDR1 SNHLY, CDR2 FYNNEI. V was shortened by 2 bases and J by 10 bases, with 15 bases between the two germline ends. The CDR3 covers 14 residues. The CDR3 region is CASSEFRGSRPQHF. CDR3 nucleotides: TGTGCCAGCAGTGAATTTAGGGGGTCGCGTCCCCAGCATTTT. Full variable domain (outside the CDR3, taken from reference TRBV2 and TRBJ1-5): EPEVTQTPSHQVTQMGQEVILRCVPISNHLYFYWYRQILGQKVEFLVSFYNNEISEKSEIFDDQFSVERPDGSNFTLKIRSTKLEDSAMYFCASSEFRGSRPQHFGDGTRLSIL.

V and J are TRBV27 and TRBJ2-5; 7 nucleotides align to TRBD2. The junction had 7 bases not matched to a gene; V was cut back by 10 bases and J by 5 bases. The CDR3 runs 12 residues. Germline CDR1 and CDR2: MNHEY and SMNVEV (reference sequence). The CDR3 coding sequence is TGTGCCACCAGGGAGGGTGGCGAGACCCAGTACTTC. Its protein product is CATREGGETQYF.

This clone was recorded a few times. The V and J genes are TRBV6-1 and TRBJ2-7; TRBD1 agrees at 9 bases. The germline CDR1 and CDR2 sequences are MNHNS and SASEGT. Trimming cost V 2 bases and J 5 bases; bases outside gene matches: 10. This CDR3 spans 16 amino acids. Here the CDR3 reads CASSEMRTGVTHEQYF. The CDR3 DNA is TGTGCCAGCAGTGAAATGAGGACAGGGGTTACCCACGAGCAGTACTTC.

The rearrangement links TRBV6-5 to TRBJ2-7; D may be TRBD2 (5 bases). The CDR3 runs to 15 residues. Trimming stripped 4 bases from V and 3 bases from J, with 16 bases between. CDR1 and CDR2 (germline): MNHEY, SVGAGI. CDR3 DNA sequence: TGTGCCAGCAGTTCGACCACGGGATTAGGCTACGAGCAGTACTTC. Translating it yields CASSSTTGLGYEQYF.

This chain connects TRBV2 to TRBJ2-7, with 7 bases lining up with TRBD1. Trimming at V came to 4 bases and at J to 3 bases, leaving 3 bases not matched to a gene. CDR3 length: 13 amino acids. Germline CDR1 SNHLY, CDR2 FYNNEI. The CDR3 sequence: CASSAQGVYEQYF. In nucleotides, the CDR3 is TGTGCCAGCAGTGCGCAGGGGGTCTACGAGCAGTACTTC.

This clone was observed a single time. The CDR3 does not end in the conserved phenylalanine or tryptophan, so this is likely a read error. The DNA is left out, because the CDR3 cannot be placed on it with certainty; the CDR3 is given as TCRdb lists it. The rearrangement uses TRBV7-3 and TRBJ2-3; no DNA check was done on the table's D call, TRBD2. Germline V lookup: CDR1 SGHTA, CDR2 FQGTGA. Termini included, the CDR3 measures 9 amino acids. This CDR3 is CASSSETPS.

The chain has TRBV6-6 and TRBJ2-5; TRBD1 matches 9 bases. V was pared by 3 bases and J by 4 bases, with 6 bases of the junction left unmatched. This CDR3 is 15 amino acids long. Germline V gene data show CDR1 as MNHNY and CDR2 as SVGAGI (reference sequence). The DNA for the CDR3 is TGTGCCAGCAGTTATTTCGGGACAGGGCTAGAGACCCAGTACTTC. This sequence encodes CASSYFGTGLETQYF.

The chain combines TRBV29-1 with TRBJ2-3; D unclear. The V end lost 8 bases, the J end lost 0 bases, and 15 bases lay between the germline ends. Germline V gives CDR1 SQVTM, CDR2 ANQGSEA. The CDR3 is made up of 14 amino acids. The CDR3: CSFQQRTSTDTQYF. CDR3 DNA: TGCAGCTTCCAGCAGCGAACTAGCACAGATACGCAGTATTTT.